Listed below are T cell receptor beta chains from one sample, sequenced in a study of T cells in Graves' hyperthyroidism and ophthalmopathy. TCRdb reprocessed the multiplex PCR reads with MiXCR, giving one entry per CDR3 protein. The sample has a few hundred thousand distinct CDR3 sequences; roughly 46% are singletons. What was sequenced was peripheral blood or thyroid tissue (not recorded which). The source is a woman under 30 with Graves' hyperthyroidism. Both conserved end residues are part of each CDR3. A D gene is named only where the DNA matches it firmly. Only some rows state a clone size, as once, few, many or a class for expanded clones.

>-|few|TRBJ1-5|TRBV19
TGTGCCGGTAGTAAGCCCTACTCGGGTCGGCCCCAGCATTTT
CAGSKPYSGRPQHF
>-|-|TRBJ1-5|TRBV29-1
TGCAGCCCCGACAGGTGGCCCCAGCATTTT
CSPDRWPQHF
>TRBD2|-|TRBJ2-7|TRBV20-1
TGCAGAGGTAGCGGGAGCTCCTACGAGCAGTACTTC
CRGSGSSYEQYF
>-|-|TRBJ1-2|TRBV20-1
TGCAGTGCCGCAGGGGTCAGCCTCTCAACCCCCTATGGCTACACCTTC
CSAAGVSLSTPYGYTF
>-|many|TRBJ2-7|TRBV7-2
TGTGCCAGCTGCAGGTACACCTACGAGCAGTACTTC
CASCRYTYEQYF
>TRBD1|-|TRBJ1-5|TRBV20-1
TGCAGTGCTAGAGATGATTTTTTCATTAAGGACAGGGGAAATCGGGTTGGCAATCAGCCCCAGCATTTT
CSARDDFFIKDRGNRVGNQPQHF
>TRBD1|-|TRBJ2-6|TRBV7-4
TGTGCCAGCAGTAGTGATGGGACAGGGGACTCTGGGGCCAACGTCCTGACTTTC
CASSSDGTGDSGANVLTF
>-|many|TRBJ1-2|TRBV12-3/TRBV12-4
TGTGCCAGCAGTTTAGACGGGGGGCAGGCCTATGGCTACACCTTC
CASSLDGGQAYGYTF
>TRBD2|-|TRBJ2-1|TRBV19
TGTGCCAGCGGGGGCGGGGGGGGAAATGAGCAGTTCTTC
CASGGGGGNEQFF
>-|-|TRBJ2-1|TRBV7-9
TGTGCCAGCAGCTCCTCTGCCCTGGCGCTTTCCTACAATGAGCAGTTCTTC
CASSSSALALSYNEQFF
>-|once|TRBJ2-5|TRBV5-1
TGCGCCAGCAGCTCGACAGGGAGGCTGGTGGTAGAAGAGACCCAGTACTTC
CASSSTGRLVVEETQYF
>TRBD1|many|TRBJ2-7|TRBV4-2
TGTGCCAGCAGCCAAGGGTATGGACAGGGTGGGGAGCAGTACTTC
CASSQGYGQGGEQYF
>TRBD1|many|TRBJ1-6|TRBV10-3
TGTGCCATCAGTGACGGACAGGGGAATTCACCCCTCCACTTT
CAISDGQGNSPLHF
>-|many|TRBJ1-1|TRBV20-1
TGCAGTGCTAGAGAGGTCAAGGCGGGTAATGAAGCTTTCTTT
CSAREVKAGNEAFF